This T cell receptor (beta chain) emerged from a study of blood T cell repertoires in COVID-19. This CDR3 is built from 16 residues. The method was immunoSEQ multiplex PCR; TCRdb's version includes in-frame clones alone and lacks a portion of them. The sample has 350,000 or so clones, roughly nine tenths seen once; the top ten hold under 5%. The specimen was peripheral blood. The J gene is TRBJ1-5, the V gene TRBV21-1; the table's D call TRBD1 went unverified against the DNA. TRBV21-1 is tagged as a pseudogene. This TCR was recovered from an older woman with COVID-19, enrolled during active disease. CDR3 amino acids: CASSKALADSNQPQHF. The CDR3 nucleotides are TGTGCCAGCAGCAAAGCGCTGGCCGATAGCAATCAGCCCCAGCATTTT.